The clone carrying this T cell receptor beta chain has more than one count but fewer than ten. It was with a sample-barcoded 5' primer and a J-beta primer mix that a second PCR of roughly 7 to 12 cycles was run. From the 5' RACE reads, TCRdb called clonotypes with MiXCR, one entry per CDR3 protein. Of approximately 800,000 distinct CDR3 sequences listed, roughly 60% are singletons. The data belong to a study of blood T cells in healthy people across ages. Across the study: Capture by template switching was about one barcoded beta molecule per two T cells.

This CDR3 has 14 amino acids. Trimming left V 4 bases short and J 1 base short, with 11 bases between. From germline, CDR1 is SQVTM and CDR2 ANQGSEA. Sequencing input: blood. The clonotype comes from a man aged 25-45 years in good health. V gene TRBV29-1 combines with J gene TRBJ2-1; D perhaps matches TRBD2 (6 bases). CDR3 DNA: TGCAGCGTTGCGGGAGAGGGGTCCTACAATGAGCAGTTCTTC. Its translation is CSVAGEGSYNEQFF.